These 4 T cell receptor beta chains were sequenced from one sample in a study of CD8 T cells in ankylosing spondylitis. TCRdb itself ran the 5' RACE reads through MiXCR, one entry per CDR3 protein. This table holds fewer than 400,000 distinct CDR3 sequences, roughly 8% found once. Regarding the study as a whole: A TCR beta motif of several highly homologous variants appeared characteristic of ankylosing spondylitis blood.

No antigen is known for these receptors. Sample: blood, either unsorted or a sorted T cell fraction (not recorded which). These receptors were obtained from a male donor with ankylosing spondylitis.

The chain is built from TRBV28 and TRBJ2-7; D unresolved. The CDR3 covers 13 residues. Trimming took 8 bases from V and 0 from J, leaving 11 bases between them. CDR1 and CDR2 (germline): MDHEN, SYDVKM. The CDR3 spells CASVALNSYEQYF. The CDR3 region has the DNA TGTGCCAGCGTAGCACTGAACTCCTACGAGCAGTACTTC.

This sequence joins TRBV9 and TRBJ1-2; TRBD1 aligns across 7 bases. This CDR3 comprises 15 residues. The germline V gene encodes CDR1 SGDLS and CDR2 YYNGEE. V shed 3 bases and J 8 bases; nucleotides not matched to a gene: 13. The CDR3 region has the DNA TGTGCCAGCAGCGGAAGGGGACAGCTCACTGACGGCTACACCTTC. Protein product: CASSGRGQLTDGYTF.

This clonotype was counted between two and nine times. The CDR3 bases are TGCGCCAGCAGCGGTCTACAGGGAGGTGGCACTGAAGCTTTCTTT. This gives the protein CASSGLQGGGTEAFF. V and J are TRBV5-1 and TRBJ1-1, with D tentatively TRBD1 (6 bases). The CDR3 runs to 15 residues. Trimming stripped 4 bases from V and 4 bases from J, with 17 bases between. CDR1 and CDR2 from the germline V gene are SGHRS and YFSETQ.

This chain uses TRBV20-1 with TRBJ2-1, with D possibly being TRBD1 or TRBD2 (6 bases each). The CDR3 spans 16 residues. V was shortened by 3 bases and J by 1 base, with 16 bases between the two germline ends. Germline CDR1 is DFQATT and CDR2 is SNEGSKA (reference sequence). CDR3 nucleotide sequence: TGCAGTGCTAGGGCCTCCGGGGGCCCATCCTACAATGAGCAGTTCTTC. It codes for CSARASGGPSYNEQFF.